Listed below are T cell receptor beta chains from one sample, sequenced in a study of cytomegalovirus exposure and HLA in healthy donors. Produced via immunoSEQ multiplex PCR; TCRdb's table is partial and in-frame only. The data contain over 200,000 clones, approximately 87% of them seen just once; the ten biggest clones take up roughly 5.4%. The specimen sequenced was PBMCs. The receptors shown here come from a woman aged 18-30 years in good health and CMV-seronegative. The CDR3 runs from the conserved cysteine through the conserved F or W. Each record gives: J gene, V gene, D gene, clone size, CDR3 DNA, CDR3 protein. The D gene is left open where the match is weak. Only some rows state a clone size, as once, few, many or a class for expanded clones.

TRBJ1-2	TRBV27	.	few	TGTGCCAGCATGGGTCAGGGTTTCTATGGCTACACCTTC	CASMGQGFYGYTF
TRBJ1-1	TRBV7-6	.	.	TGTGCCAGCAGCCATCCACCGACACTGAACACTGAAGCTTTCTTT	CASSHPPTLNTEAFF
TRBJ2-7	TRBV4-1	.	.	TGCGCCAGCAGCCAAGAAAATCTGCCCGTCTACGAGCAGTACTTC	CASSQENLPVYEQYF
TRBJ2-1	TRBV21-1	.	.	TGTGCCAGCAGCAGGCACGATCCATTCTTC	CASSRHDPFF
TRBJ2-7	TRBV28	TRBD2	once	TGTGCCAGCAGGAGAGGACTAGCGGGAACCTACGAGCAGTACTTC	CASRRGLAGTYEQYF
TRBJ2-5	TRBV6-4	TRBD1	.	TGTGCCAGCAGTTCCCAGCCGGGACAGGGGGTTGAGACCCAGTACTTC	CASSSQPGQGVETQYF
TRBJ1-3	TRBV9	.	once	TGTGCCAGCAGCGTTGCAAGAGGAAACACCATATATTTT	CASSVARGNTIYF
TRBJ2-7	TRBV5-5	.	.	TGTGCCAGCAGCGCACGCGGGCAGGGAACGGACGAGCAGTACTTC	CASSARGQGTDEQYF
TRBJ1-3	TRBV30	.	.	TGTGCCTGGAGTGTACTCGGGGGGGCAGATGGAAACACCATATATTTT	CAWSVLGGADGNTIYF
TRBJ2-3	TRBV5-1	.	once	TGCGCCAGCAGCTTATACAGCGAAGCTGGCACAGATACGCAGTATTTT	CASSLYSEAGTDTQYF
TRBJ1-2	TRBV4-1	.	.	TGCGCCAGCAGCCAATCCCCCTGGCAGTTCGTCGACTATGGCTACACCTTC	CASSQSPWQFVDYGYTF
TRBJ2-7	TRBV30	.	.	TGTGCCCCCAGTTGGGCCCGGAGCCTGTACGAGCAGTACTTC	CAPSWARSLYEQYF
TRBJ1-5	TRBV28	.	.	TGTGCCAGCAGTTTACAGTCAGGGCCCAATCAGCCCCAGCATTTT	CASSLQSGPNQPQHF
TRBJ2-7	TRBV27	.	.	TGTGCCAGCAGTTTTTGGCCTCAGGGATCAGGGAAGCAGTACTTC	CASSFWPQGSGKQYF
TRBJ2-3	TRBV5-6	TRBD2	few	TGTGCCAGCAGCTTGGGTCCTCCGGGAGGCCTTAGGTCAGATACGCAGTATTTT	CASSLGPPGGLRSDTQYF
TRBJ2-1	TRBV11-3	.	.	TGTGCCAGCAGCTTAGGGGACAATGAGCAGTTCTTC	CASSLGDNEQFF
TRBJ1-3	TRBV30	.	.	TGTGCCTGGACTGGAGGACGTGCGGCTGGAAACACCATATATTTT	CAWTGGRAAGNTIYF
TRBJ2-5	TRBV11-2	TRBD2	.	TGTGCCAGCAGCGATAGACTAGCGGGAGAAGGAGAGACCCAGTACTTC	CASSDRLAGEGETQYF
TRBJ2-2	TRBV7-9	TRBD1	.	TGTGCCAGCAGCCCTAGCTCCGGGACAGCGCTCACCGGGGAGCTGTTTTTT	CASSPSSGTALTGELFF
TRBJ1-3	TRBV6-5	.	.	TGTGCCAGCAGTGTCGATGGCGGTAGTGGAAACACCATATATTTT	CASSVDGGSGNTIYF
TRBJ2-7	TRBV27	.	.	TGTGCCAGCAGTCAGGGGACATGGCCGTACGAGCAGTACTTC	CASSQGTWPYEQYF
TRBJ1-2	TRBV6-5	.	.	TGTGCCAGCAGCGGCGGGCGGAACTATGGCTACACCTTC	CASSGGRNYGYTF
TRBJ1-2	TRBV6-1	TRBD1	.	TGTGCCAGCAGTGTCGGGGCAGGGGGCGGCTATGGCTACACCTTC	CASSVGAGGGYGYTF